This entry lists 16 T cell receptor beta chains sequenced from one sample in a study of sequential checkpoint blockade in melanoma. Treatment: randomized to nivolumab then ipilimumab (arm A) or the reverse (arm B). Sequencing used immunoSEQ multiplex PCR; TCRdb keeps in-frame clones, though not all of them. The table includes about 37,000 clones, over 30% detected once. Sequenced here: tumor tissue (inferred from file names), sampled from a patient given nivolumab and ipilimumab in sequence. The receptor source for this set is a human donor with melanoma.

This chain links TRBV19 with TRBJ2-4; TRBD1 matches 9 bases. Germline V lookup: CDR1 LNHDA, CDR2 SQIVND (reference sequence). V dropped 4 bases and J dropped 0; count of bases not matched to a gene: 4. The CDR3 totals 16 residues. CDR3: CASSTPGQGAKNIQYF. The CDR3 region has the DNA TGTGCCAGTAGTACTCCGGGACAGGGAGCCAAAAACATTCAGTACTTC.

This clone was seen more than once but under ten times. CDR3 bases: TGTGCCAGCAGCTTGGACAGGATGAACACTGAAGCTTTCTTT. This encodes CASSLDRMNTEAFF. The chain is built from TRBV11-3 and TRBJ1-1, with 7 bases identical to TRBD1. J gave up 0 bases and V 3 bases, and 1 base lay outside the gene matches. This CDR3 region has 14 residues. In germline, CDR1 is SGHNT, CDR2 YENEEA.

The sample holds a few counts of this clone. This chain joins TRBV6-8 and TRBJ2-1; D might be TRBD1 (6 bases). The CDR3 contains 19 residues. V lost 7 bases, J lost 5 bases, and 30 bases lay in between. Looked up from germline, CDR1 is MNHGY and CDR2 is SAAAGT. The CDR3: CASTDQFFRDIWGHNEQFF. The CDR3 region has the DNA TGTGCCAGCACCGACCAATTTTTTAGGGACATATGGGGTCACAATGAGCAGTTCTTC.

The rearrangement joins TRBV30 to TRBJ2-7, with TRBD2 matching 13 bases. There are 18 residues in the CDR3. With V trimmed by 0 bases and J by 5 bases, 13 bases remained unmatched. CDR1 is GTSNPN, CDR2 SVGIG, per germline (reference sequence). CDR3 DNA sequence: TGTGCCTGGAGTGTCGGCTCACCCCGACTAGCGGGAGGTAACGAGCAGTACTTC. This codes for CAWSVGSPRLAGGNEQYF.

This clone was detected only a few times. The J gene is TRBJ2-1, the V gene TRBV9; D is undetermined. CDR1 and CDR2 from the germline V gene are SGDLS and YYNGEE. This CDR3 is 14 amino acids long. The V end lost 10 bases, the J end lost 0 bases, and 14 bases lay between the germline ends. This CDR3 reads CAGTSANSYNEQFF. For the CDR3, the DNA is TGTGCCGGAACCTCAGCTAACTCCTACAATGAGCAGTTCTTC.

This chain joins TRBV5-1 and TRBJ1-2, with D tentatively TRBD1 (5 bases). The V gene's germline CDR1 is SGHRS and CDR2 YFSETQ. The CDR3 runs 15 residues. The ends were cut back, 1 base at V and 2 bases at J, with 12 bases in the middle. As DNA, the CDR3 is TGCGCCAGCAGCTTGACGGACATGAGAAACTATGGCTACACCTTC. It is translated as CASSLTDMRNYGYTF.

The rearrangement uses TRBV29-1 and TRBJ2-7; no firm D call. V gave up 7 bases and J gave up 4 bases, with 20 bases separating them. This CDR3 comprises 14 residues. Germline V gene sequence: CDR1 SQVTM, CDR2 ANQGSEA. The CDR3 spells CSAQSVGPKYEQYF. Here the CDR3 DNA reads TGCAGCGCACAGAGTGTCGGGCCCAAATACGAGCAGTACTTC.

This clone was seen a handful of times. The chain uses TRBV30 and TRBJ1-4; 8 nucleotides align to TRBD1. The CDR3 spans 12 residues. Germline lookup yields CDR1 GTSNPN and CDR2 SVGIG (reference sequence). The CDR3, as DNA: TGTGCGTCCGGGACAGGAGATGAAAAACTGTTTTTT. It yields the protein CASGTGDEKLFF.

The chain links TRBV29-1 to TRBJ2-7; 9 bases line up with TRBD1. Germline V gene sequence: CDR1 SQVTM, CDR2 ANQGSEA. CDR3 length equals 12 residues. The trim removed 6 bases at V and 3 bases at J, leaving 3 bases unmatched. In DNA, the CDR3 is TGCAGCGTCCAGGACAGGGGCTACGAGCAGTACTTC. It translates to CSVQDRGYEQYF.

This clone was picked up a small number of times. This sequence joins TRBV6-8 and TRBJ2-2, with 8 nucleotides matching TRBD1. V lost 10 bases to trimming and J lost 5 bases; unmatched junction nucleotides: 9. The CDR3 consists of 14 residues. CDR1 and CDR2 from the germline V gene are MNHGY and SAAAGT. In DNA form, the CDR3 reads TGTGCCATCGAAGACAGGGGTGGGACCGGGGAGCTGTTTTTT. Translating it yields CAIEDRGGTGELFF.

The CDR3 reads CASSQEPHWTGKYPTYEQYF. The CDR3, as DNA: TGTGCCAGCAGCCAAGAACCACATTGGACAGGGAAATACCCGACCTACGAGCAGTACTTC. V and J are TRBV14 and TRBJ2-7; 8 positions match TRBD1. The germline gives CDR1 SGHDN, CDR2 FVKESK. V was pared by 0 bases and J by 2 bases, with 18 bases of the junction left unmatched. The CDR3 has 20 amino acids.

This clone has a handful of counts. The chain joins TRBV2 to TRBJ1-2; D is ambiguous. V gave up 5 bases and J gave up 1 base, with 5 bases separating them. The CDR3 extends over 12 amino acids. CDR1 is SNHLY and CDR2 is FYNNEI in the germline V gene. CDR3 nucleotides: TGTGCCAGCAGTTGGAATAACTATGGCTACACCTTC. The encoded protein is CASSWNNYGYTF.

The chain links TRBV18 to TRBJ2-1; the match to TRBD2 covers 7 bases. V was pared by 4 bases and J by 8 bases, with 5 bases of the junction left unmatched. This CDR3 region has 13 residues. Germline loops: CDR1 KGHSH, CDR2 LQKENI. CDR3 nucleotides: TGTGCCAGCTCACGGGCGGGGGAGGATGAGCAGTTCTTC. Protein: CASSRAGEDEQFF.

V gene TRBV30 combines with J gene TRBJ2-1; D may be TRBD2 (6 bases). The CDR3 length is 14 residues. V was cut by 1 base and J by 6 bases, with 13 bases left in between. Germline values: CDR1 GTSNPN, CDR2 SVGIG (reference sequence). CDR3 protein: CAWSDVAEGNEQFF. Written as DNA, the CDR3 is TGTGCCTGGAGTGATGTAGCGGAGGGCAATGAGCAGTTCTTC.

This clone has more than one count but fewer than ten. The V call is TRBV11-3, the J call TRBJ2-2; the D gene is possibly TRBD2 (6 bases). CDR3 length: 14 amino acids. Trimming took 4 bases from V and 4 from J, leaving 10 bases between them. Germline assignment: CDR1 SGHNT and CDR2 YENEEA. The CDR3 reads CASSSGLTTGELFF. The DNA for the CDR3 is TGTGCCAGCAGCTCGGGACTGACCACCGGGGAGCTGTTTTTT.

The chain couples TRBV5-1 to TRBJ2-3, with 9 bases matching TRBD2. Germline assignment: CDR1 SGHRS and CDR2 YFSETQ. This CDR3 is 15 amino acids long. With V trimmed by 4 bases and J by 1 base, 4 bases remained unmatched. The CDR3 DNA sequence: TGCGCCAGCAGCAACAGACTAGCGGGCACAGATACGCAGTATTTT. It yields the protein CASSNRLAGTDTQYF.